This T cell receptor beta chain was profiled in a study of T-cell memory formation after mild COVID-19 (dated by TCRdb to about 2021). For the wider study: TCR sequence clusters from the two donors were found to be largely donor specific. Longitudinal TCRalpha and TCRbeta repertoire sequencing tracked T-cell clones expanding and contracting after mild COVID-19 in a couple of donors. Two young, previously healthy adult volunteers, one female and one male, were included in the cohort. Summary of the overall study and its limitations: SARS-CoV-2 specificity of the second-wave clones peaking on day 37 was not confirmed. Clones contracting from day 15 to 85 had balanced CD4/CD8 phenotypes, while a second wave expanding from day 15 to 37 was biased towards CD4+. The study covered only a couple of mild cases, and larger cohorts including severe cases with pre-infection samples were considered necessary. Some responding clones were found in pre-infection memory, which suggests that pre-existing cross-reactive memory T cells took part in the SARS-CoV-2 response. Contracting CD4+ clones turned up mainly in the CM and EM memory subsets, whereas EMRA was where CD8+ clones were enriched.

Ficoll-Paque density gradient centrifugation was used to isolate PBMCs. The germline V gene supplies CDR1 SNHLY and CDR2 FYNNEI. Deletion took 1 base off V and 0 bases off J, with a span of 9 bases between the germline ends. From the cysteine through the phenylalanine, the CDR3 covers 15 amino acids. Here the CDR3 DNA is all that survives: 45 bases in frame from base 1. This clonotype was picked up a small number of times. The antigen this receptor binds is unknown. Qualities for individual bases were not recorded, and no much larger clone is one base off. The listed sequencing device is Illumina NovaSeq 6000. TCRalpha and TCRbeta cDNA libraries were built by 5'RACE with constant-segment primers, adding sample barcodes and unique molecular identifiers. RNA was extracted from every sample with Trizol reagent. Library amplification was performed in two PCR steps, and a second sample barcode and Illumina TruSeq adapters were introduced in the second step. Sequencing of libraries was performed on an Illumina NovaSeq with 2 x 150 bp paired-end reads. The paper's processing steps were these. Demultiplexing of reads and collapsing into UMI-guided consensus sequences were performed with migec v1.2.7. Using mixcr v2.1.11, UMI consensuses were aligned to TRA and TRB V and J templates and then assembled into clonotypes. A clonotype was counted as expanded or contracted only when both edgeR and NoisET called the clonotype significant, with the noise models trained on biological replicates. edgeR calls used a false discovery rate-adjusted p below 0.01 and a log2 fold-change threshold of 1. PCA with hierarchical clustering of max-normalized trajectories of the 1000 most abundant clonotypes was used as exploratory dynamics analysis. Each responding clone was given a CD4 or CD8 phenotype based on the CD4+ and CD8+ repertoires, which had been sequenced separately. TCRdb reanalyzed the raw reads on its own, using fastp at Q25 for trimming and MiXCR for clone calling, and kept in-frame beta chains. Each CDR3 protein appears once, grouped with its most common genes and DNA. TCRdb, rather than the study authors, made the V and J calls. For this sample there are under 300,000 distinct CDR3 sequences; around 15% appear just once. The ten largest clones represent approximately 3.5% of the sample.

The source of this sequence is a man younger than 35 who had mild COVID-19 (a few samples of this study predate the infection). The sample titles of this study are shuffled in the database, so cell type and time point are left out; the donor was told from shared clones. This sequence uses TRBV2 and TRBJ1-1; the D gene remains uncertain. The sequencing input was PBMCs or a T cell subset sorted from them (not recorded which). The CDR3 has the sequence CASSEVGVMNTEAFF. The sequence in DNA is TGTGCCAGCAGTGAAGTGGGAGTTATGAACACTGAAGCTTTCTTT. Outside the CDR3, residues come from the reference TRBV2 and TRBJ1-1 proteins, so the full variable domain is: EPEVTQTPSHQVTQMGQEVILRCVPISNHLYFYWYRQILGQKVEFLVSFYNNEISEKSEIFDDQFSVERPDGSNFTLKIRSTKLEDSAMYFCASSEVGVMNTEAFFGQGTRLTVV.